This TCR beta chain appears in the sequencing data of a study of blood T cell repertoires in COVID-19. Study-wide background: Sources were T cells, B-cell-depleted T cells, or PBMCs; the material itself was cDNA or gDNA.

In the original processing: Amplifying reference gene primers gave estimates of nucleated cell counts. The data were produced by immunoSEQ multiplex PCR, yet TCRdb's version contains in-frame clones alone and is incomplete. That table gives V, J and clone size, and the DNA gave D and trimming. Found here are 200,000 to 300,000 clones, approximately 91% of them singletons; the top ten hold over 0.65%. The germline gives CDR1 LGHDT, CDR2 YNNKEL (reference sequence). The CDR3 totals 14 residues. Trimming took off 4 bases at V and 4 bases at J, with 13 bases between the two ends. This sequence was found in a man under 40 with COVID-19, enrolled during active disease. Sequenced material: peripheral blood. The chain combines TRBV3-1 (or the pseudogene TRBV3-2) with TRBJ1-2, with a possible D match to TRBD1 (6 bases). DNA of the CDR3: TGTGCCAGCAGCCGCGGGGGGCTCAGCTATGGCTACACCTTC. It yields the protein CASSRGGLSYGYTF.